This T cell receptor beta chain was recovered during a study of T cell responses to AZD1222 COVID-19 vaccine. Study-wide findings and caveats: Clonal diversity was possibly underestimated; the donors were predominantly white British and more often female. Reportedly, nearly half the spike-specific TCRs target unmutated variant regions.

The CDR3 runs 11 residues. Germline V lookup: CDR1 MNHEY, CDR2 SVGAGI. A note on this clone: Its matching antigen is unknown. At one end, the junction sequence differs from germline, possibly due to a read error.

Clones were sequenced by immunoSEQ multiplex PCR, and TCRdb holds only the in-frame ones, with some missing. Here the sample spans tens of thousands of clones, roughly 90% being singletons. The chain recombines TRBV6-5 with TRBJ2-1; D call uncertain. This sequence originates from an adult in good health. Sequenced here: peripheral blood, sampled on day 0 of AZD1222 vaccination. CDR3 residues: CASIYGRVQFF. The DNA for the CDR3 is TGTGCCAGCATTTACGGACGGGTGCAGTTCTTC.